This T cell receptor beta chain was captured by sequencing in a study of Tregs in tolerant kidney transplant recipients. Study-wide results and limits: Activated donor B cell expansion appeared to reveal the most relevant donor-specific TCRbeta repertoire. Biological reproducibility was not directly addressed in this study.

The CDR3 is 14 amino acids. Germline V gives CDR1 SNHLY, CDR2 FYNNEI. Trimming stripped 5 bases from V and 2 bases from J, with 13 bases between. Concerning this clone: The antigen remains unidentified.

Profiled with immunoSEQ multiplex PCR; TCRdb holds only in-frame clones, not every one. This table has about 240,000 clones, about 86% appearing once. The specimen was CD4+ T cells from blood. This chain connects TRBV2 to TRBJ2-7; a possible D gene is TRBD1 (5 bases). The receptor comes from a human donor in good health. CDR3 loop: CASSQQALPYEQYF. Here the CDR3 DNA reads TGTGCCAGCAGTCAACAGGCGCTTCCCTACGAGCAGTACTTC.